A selection of T cell receptor beta chains follows, all from one sample in a study of blood T cells in healthy people across ages. Each CDR3 protein gets one entry after TCRdb re-called the 5' RACE reads with MiXCR. This table has around 1.7 million distinct CDR3 sequences, approximately 28% appearing once. Sequenced: blood. The receptors come from a woman in her 30s in good health. Each CDR3 is given with its conserved first and last residue. Each record gives: J gene, V gene, D gene, clone size, CDR3 DNA, CDR3 protein. D genes are given only for firm matches. Size is stated for part of the rows, as once, few or many counts, or as a class when the clone is expanded.

j_call: TRBJ2-5
v_call: TRBV12-3/TRBV12-4
d_call: -
clone_size: many
cdr3_nt: TGTGCCAGCAGTTTTGGCGGGGTGGAGGAGACCCAGTACTTC
cdr3_aa: CASSFGGVEETQYF

j_call: TRBJ2-1
v_call: TRBV12-3/TRBV12-4
d_call: -
clone_size: few
cdr3_nt: TGTGCCAGCAGTTCCAGGGCTCGAAATGAGCAGTTCTTC
cdr3_aa: CASSSRARNEQFF

j_call: TRBJ1-4
v_call: TRBV7-9
d_call: -
clone_size: -
cdr3_nt: TGTGCCAGCAGCTTAGGGGCCATTGCAACTAATGAAAAACTGTTTTTT
cdr3_aa: CASSLGAIATNEKLFF

j_call: TRBJ2-5
v_call: TRBV5-4
d_call: TRBD2
clone_size: -
cdr3_nt: TGTGCCAGCAGCTCTGGACTAGCGGGGAGCCAAGAGACCCAGTACTTC
cdr3_aa: CASSSGLAGSQETQYF

j_call: TRBJ1-4
v_call: TRBV7-9
d_call: -
clone_size: -
cdr3_nt: TGTGCCGGCAGGACCTCGAGTGGAGTTATAAATGAAAAACTGTTTTTT
cdr3_aa: CAGRTSSGVINEKLFF

j_call: TRBJ2-1
v_call: TRBV7-2
d_call: -
clone_size: -
cdr3_nt: TGTGCCAGCAGCTTAGCGCGGCCCTCCTACAATGAGCGGTACTTC
cdr3_aa: CASSLARPSYNERYF

j_call: TRBJ1-1
v_call: TRBV5-1
d_call: -
clone_size: -
cdr3_nt: TGCGCCAGCAGCTCGACAGCCCCCGGAGGTGAAGCTTTCTTT
cdr3_aa: CASSSTAPGGEAFF

j_call: TRBJ2-6
v_call: TRBV29-1
d_call: -
clone_size: few
cdr3_nt: TGCAGCGTTGAAGATCGATCAGGAAGGCGTGGGGCCAACGTCCTGACTTTC
cdr3_aa: CSVEDRSGRRGANVLTF

j_call: TRBJ1-2
v_call: TRBV20-1
d_call: TRBD1
clone_size: few
cdr3_nt: TGCAGTGCACCTAATCTTGGGACAGGGGGTAACTATGGCTACACCTTC
cdr3_aa: CSAPNLGTGGNYGYTF

j_call: TRBJ2-5
v_call: TRBV7-2
d_call: -
clone_size: -
cdr3_nt: TGTGCCAGCAGCCCCCTGGGGGCAAAGCAAGAGACCCAGTACTTC
cdr3_aa: CASSPLGAKQETQYF

j_call: TRBJ1-5
v_call: TRBV7-9
d_call: -
clone_size: few
cdr3_nt: TGTGCCAGCTCCGCGGGGGGCCCGAGGGGTCAGCCCCAGCATTTT
cdr3_aa: CASSAGGPRGQPQHF

j_call: TRBJ1-3
v_call: TRBV4-3
d_call: -
clone_size: -
cdr3_nt: TGCGCCAGCAGCCAAGATACGTTAGGGCGGAACACCATATATTTT
cdr3_aa: CASSQDTLGRNTIYF

j_call: TRBJ1-6
v_call: TRBV28
d_call: -
clone_size: few
cdr3_nt: TGTGCCAGCCGGCCGGCGGCCTATAATTCACCCCTCCACTTT
cdr3_aa: CASRPAAYNSPLHF

j_call: TRBJ2-1
v_call: TRBV6-2/TRBV6-3
d_call: -
clone_size: -
cdr3_nt: TGTGCCAGCAGTTACTCAGAATTTGCTGAGCAGTTCTTC
cdr3_aa: CASSYSEFAEQFF

j_call: TRBJ2-1
v_call: TRBV6-5
d_call: -
clone_size: many
cdr3_nt: TGTGCCAGCAGCCGTCGGGCCGATGTTGCTAATGAGCAGTTCTTC
cdr3_aa: CASSRRADVANEQFF

j_call: TRBJ1-5
v_call: TRBV5-5
d_call: -
clone_size: few
cdr3_nt: TGTGCCAACAGCCCGAGGGGGGGACTGAACAGCAATCAGCCCCAGCATTTT
cdr3_aa: CANSPRGGLNSNQPQHF

j_call: TRBJ2-7
v_call: TRBV2
d_call: -
clone_size: many
cdr3_nt: TGTGCCAGCAGCCCACAGTACGAGCAGTACTTC
cdr3_aa: CASSPQYEQYF

j_call: TRBJ2-3
v_call: TRBV11-2
d_call: -
clone_size: few
cdr3_nt: TGTGCCAGCAGGGTTAGGAAGTTCACAGATACGCAGTATTTT
cdr3_aa: CASRVRKFTDTQYF

j_call: TRBJ2-1
v_call: TRBV11-2
d_call: TRBD1
clone_size: few
cdr3_nt: TGTGCCAGCAGCTTCCGGGACAGCTCCTACGATGAGCAGTTCTTC
cdr3_aa: CASSFRDSSYDEQFF

j_call: TRBJ2-3
v_call: TRBV28
d_call: TRBD2
clone_size: -
cdr3_nt: TGTGCCAGCAGTTTACCCCTAGCGGGGGGGCCAGCAGATACGCAGTATTTT
cdr3_aa: CASSLPLAGGPADTQYF

j_call: TRBJ2-1
v_call: TRBV11-2
d_call: TRBD2
clone_size: -
cdr3_nt: TGTGCCAGCAGCTTAGGACTAGCGGGGGGGCGGGAGTTCTTC
cdr3_aa: CASSLGLAGGREFF

j_call: TRBJ1-1
v_call: TRBV7-2
d_call: -
clone_size: -
cdr3_nt: TGTGCCAGCAGCCGACAGGCGACGAACACTGAAGCTTTCTTT
cdr3_aa: CASSRQATNTEAFF

j_call: TRBJ2-7
v_call: TRBV6-2/TRBV6-3
d_call: -
clone_size: -
cdr3_nt: TGTGCCACCCATCGACCTAGCGGACAGAGCTCCTACGAGCAGTACTTC
cdr3_aa: CATHRPSGQSSYEQYF

j_call: TRBJ2-7
v_call: TRBV20-1
d_call: -
clone_size: -
cdr3_nt: TGCAGTGCTGGAGGGCTGGACTCCTACGAGCAGTACTTC
cdr3_aa: CSAGGLDSYEQYF

j_call: TRBJ2-5
v_call: TRBV14
d_call: TRBD2
clone_size: -
cdr3_nt: TGTGCCAGCAGCCAACCGAGGACTAGCGGCCGGAGGGGAGAGACCCAGTACTTC
cdr3_aa: CASSQPRTSGRRGETQYF

j_call: TRBJ2-3
v_call: TRBV9
d_call: TRBD2
clone_size: -
cdr3_nt: TGTGCCAGCAGCGTAGCTCACCCTAGCGGGAGGGCCGGGGCAGATACGCAGTATTTT
cdr3_aa: CASSVAHPSGRAGADTQYF

j_call: TRBJ2-1
v_call: TRBV2
d_call: TRBD2
clone_size: -
cdr3_nt: TGTGCCAGCAGGCCTCAGCCGGGACTAGCGGTCTACAATGAGCAGTTCTTC
cdr3_aa: CASRPQPGLAVYNEQFF

j_call: TRBJ2-7
v_call: TRBV7-2
d_call: -
clone_size: -
cdr3_nt: TGTGCCAGCAGCCCCGAGGAAGGGAACGAGCAGTACTTC
cdr3_aa: CASSPEEGNEQYF

j_call: TRBJ1-1
v_call: TRBV4-1
d_call: TRBD1
clone_size: -
cdr3_nt: TGCGCCAGCAGCCCCTGGGACAGGTTGAACACTGAAGCTTTCTTT
cdr3_aa: CASSPWDRLNTEAFF

j_call: TRBJ2-5
v_call: TRBV6-5
d_call: -
clone_size: few
cdr3_nt: TGTGCCAGCAGCCGTGGGGTTTTCGAAGAGACCCAGTACTTC
cdr3_aa: CASSRGVFEETQYF

j_call: TRBJ2-1
v_call: TRBV7-2
d_call: TRBD2
clone_size: -
cdr3_nt: TGTGCCAGCAGCTCCGTAGGACTAGCGGAGAAGAATGAGCAGTTCTTC
cdr3_aa: CASSSVGLAEKNEQFF

j_call: TRBJ1-2
v_call: TRBV7-2
d_call: -
clone_size: -
cdr3_nt: TGTGCCAGCAGTTTCGAGATAAGGACAGTCTCCCCGGTCGGGGGCTACACCTTC
cdr3_aa: CASSFEIRTVSPVGGYTF

j_call: TRBJ2-1
v_call: TRBV19
d_call: TRBD2
clone_size: -
cdr3_nt: TGTGCCAGTAGCACGGGACTAGCGGGGGGTAAGCAGTTCTTC
cdr3_aa: CASSTGLAGGKQFF

j_call: TRBJ2-5
v_call: TRBV28
d_call: TRBD2
clone_size: -
cdr3_nt: TGTGCCAGCAGTTTATTACTAGCGGAAGAGACCCAGTACTTC
cdr3_aa: CASSLLLAEETQYF

j_call: TRBJ2-7
v_call: TRBV24-1
d_call: -
clone_size: -
cdr3_nt: TGTGCCACCAGTGATTTACACAGGAGCTCCTACGAGCAGTACTTC
cdr3_aa: CATSDLHRSSYEQYF

j_call: TRBJ1-4
v_call: TRBV18
d_call: -
clone_size: few
cdr3_nt: TGTGCCAGCTCCCGTTCAGATCTTAAGGAAAAACTGTTTTTT
cdr3_aa: CASSRSDLKEKLFF

j_call: TRBJ1-5
v_call: TRBV2
d_call: -
clone_size: -
cdr3_nt: TGTGCCAGCAGTGGGGAGGGGAGATCAGGCCAGCCCCAGCATTTT
cdr3_aa: CASSGEGRSGQPQHF

j_call: TRBJ2-1
v_call: TRBV6-2/TRBV6-3
d_call: TRBD2
clone_size: -
cdr3_nt: TGTGCCAGCAGTCTCAGACTAGCGGGAGTCCAAGAGACCCAGTTCTTC
cdr3_aa: CASSLRLAGVQETQFF

j_call: TRBJ2-1
v_call: TRBV24-1
d_call: -
clone_size: -
cdr3_nt: TGTGCCACCAGTGTCTCGGGGAACAATGAGCAGTTCTTC
cdr3_aa: CATSVSGNNEQFF

j_call: TRBJ2-5
v_call: TRBV7-3
d_call: -
clone_size: few
cdr3_nt: TGTGCCAGCAGCTTCACTGGGAGCCCGGCAGGGACCCAGTACTTC
cdr3_aa: CASSFTGSPAGTQYF

j_call: TRBJ2-1
v_call: TRBV7-2
d_call: -
clone_size: many
cdr3_nt: TGTGCCAGCAGCTTAGCGCATACCCGAGAGCAGTTCTTC
cdr3_aa: CASSLAHTREQFF

j_call: TRBJ2-2
v_call: TRBV7-2
d_call: TRBD1
clone_size: -
cdr3_nt: TGTGCCAGCAGTACAGGGGGCGCGGGATCCGGGGAGCTGTTTTTT
cdr3_aa: CASSTGGAGSGELFF

j_call: TRBJ2-7
v_call: TRBV7-2
d_call: -
clone_size: many
cdr3_nt: TGTGCCAGCAGCTTGTCTGGAGGGAAGAACTACGAGCAGTACTTC
cdr3_aa: CASSLSGGKNYEQYF

j_call: TRBJ1-3
v_call: TRBV12-3/TRBV12-4
d_call: -
clone_size: -
cdr3_nt: TGTGCCAGCAGTTATGGGGGGCATGGGGGCACCATATATTTT
cdr3_aa: CASSYGGHGGTIYF

j_call: TRBJ1-2
v_call: TRBV9
d_call: -
clone_size: few
cdr3_nt: TGTGCCAGCAGCGTAGCGGTAGCGGGCGCTGGCTACACCTTC
cdr3_aa: CASSVAVAGAGYTF

j_call: TRBJ2-1
v_call: TRBV7-2
d_call: -
clone_size: many
cdr3_nt: TGTGCCAGCAGCTTAATGCAGGGCTCCTACAATGAGCAGTTCTTC
cdr3_aa: CASSLMQGSYNEQFF

j_call: TRBJ2-1
v_call: TRBV20-1
d_call: TRBD2
clone_size: few
cdr3_nt: TGCAGTGCTAGAACTCCGGGACTAGCGGGAGGGGGCGCCTACAATGAGCAGTTCTTC
cdr3_aa: CSARTPGLAGGGAYNEQFF

j_call: TRBJ2-3
v_call: TRBV6-2/TRBV6-3
d_call: -
clone_size: -
cdr3_nt: TGTGCCAGCAGTGAGGACTCGTTGGATACGCAGTATTTT
cdr3_aa: CASSEDSLDTQYF

j_call: TRBJ1-4
v_call: TRBV7-9
d_call: TRBD1
clone_size: -
cdr3_nt: TGTGCCAGCAGCTTCCCCGGGACAGGGAAGGAAAAACTGTTTTTT
cdr3_aa: CASSFPGTGKEKLFF

j_call: TRBJ2-7
v_call: TRBV10-2
d_call: -
clone_size: -
cdr3_nt: TGCGCCAGCAGTGGAAAGAGGGACGGCTTTTTCGAGCAGTACTTC
cdr3_aa: CASSGKRDGFFEQYF

j_call: TRBJ1-5
v_call: TRBV10-3
d_call: -
clone_size: -
cdr3_nt: TGTGCCATCAGTGAGTTCAGGGGCAGTCAGCCCCAGCATTTT
cdr3_aa: CAISEFRGSQPQHF

j_call: TRBJ2-3
v_call: TRBV10-1
d_call: -
clone_size: few
cdr3_nt: TGCGCCAGCAGTGTAAGTGGCGCAGATACGCAGTATTTT
cdr3_aa: CASSVSGADTQYF

j_call: TRBJ2-7
v_call: TRBV6-5
d_call: -
clone_size: few
cdr3_nt: TGTGCCACCCAGGCTGGAAGCTCCTACGAGCAGTACTTC
cdr3_aa: CATQAGSSYEQYF

j_call: TRBJ2-1
v_call: TRBV12-3/TRBV12-4
d_call: -
clone_size: many
cdr3_nt: TGTGCCAGCAGCCGGGACTCACGGGCGGATGAGCAGTTCTTC
cdr3_aa: CASSRDSRADEQFF

j_call: TRBJ1-5
v_call: TRBV4-1
d_call: -
clone_size: few
cdr3_nt: TGCGCCAGCAGCCAAACAGGGTTGGATCAGCCCCAGCATTTT
cdr3_aa: CASSQTGLDQPQHF

j_call: TRBJ2-7
v_call: TRBV7-9
d_call: -
clone_size: -
cdr3_nt: TGTGCCAGCAGCCTAAAGCCTAAGATTTACGAGCAGTACTTC
cdr3_aa: CASSLKPKIYEQYF

j_call: TRBJ1-4
v_call: TRBV4-1
d_call: -
clone_size: few
cdr3_nt: TGCGCCAGCAGTCGCCTGCTTAATGAAAAACTGTTTTTT
cdr3_aa: CASSRLLNEKLFF

j_call: TRBJ2-7
v_call: TRBV12-3/TRBV12-4
d_call: TRBD1
clone_size: -
cdr3_nt: TGTGCCAGCAGTATAGAGGGGGCCGCTCACTACGAGCAGTACTTC
cdr3_aa: CASSIEGAAHYEQYF

j_call: TRBJ2-4
v_call: TRBV20-1
d_call: TRBD2
clone_size: -
cdr3_nt: TGCAGTGCTCAGAGTAGCGGGGGGCTAATGTCGGGAGAGCAGTACTTC
cdr3_aa: CSAQSSGGLMSGEQYF